This passage covers 7 T cell receptor beta chains from one sample sequenced in a study of tumor-infiltrating lymphocytes in oesophageal squamous cell carcinoma. One entry per CDR3 protein results from TCRdb running MiXCR on the PCR reads. The sample yields 20,000 to 25,000 distinct CDR3 sequences, more than 30% seen once. Sample: esophageal tumor tissue. The receptors here all came from a male donor with esophageal squamous cell carcinoma.

The chain employs TRBV5-1 and TRBJ2-5; D uncertain. The germline gives CDR1 SGHRS, CDR2 YFSETQ. V was clipped by 0 bases and J by 3 bases, with 12 bases between them. The CDR3 is 15 residues long. The CDR3 DNA follows: TGCGCCAGCAGCTTGGTTTTGACACATAAAGAGACCCAGTACTTC. Residues: CASSLVLTHKETQYF.

This clonotype was found a few times. The genes are TRBV7-2 and TRBJ2-3; no definite D call. The J call is in doubt because the DNA end fits TRBJ2-7 better. Germline CDR1 is SGHTA and CDR2 is FQGNSA. This CDR3 contains 11 residues. CDR3 coding DNA: TGTGCCAGCAGTCTCCACTACGAGCAGTACTTC. Protein: CASSLHYEQYF.

This clonotype was recorded a few times. This chain uses TRBV9 with TRBJ2-1, with 7 bases aligning to TRBD1. The end of the DNA is better explained by TRBJ2-7, so the J call may be wrong. CDR1 is SGDLS and CDR2 is YYNGEE in the germline V gene. The CDR3 loop spans 14 amino acids. The CDR3 DNA follows: TGTGCCAGCAGCCCCCGACAGGGTTTCCACGAGCAGTACTTC. Its translation is CASSPRQGFHEQYF.

This clonotype was found many times. V is TRBV28 and J is TRBJ2-7; TRBD1 matches 11 bases. There are 17 residues in the CDR3. With 0 bases clipped from V and 2 bases from J, the junction kept 6 bases outside the gene matches. Per germline, CDR1 MDHEN and CDR2 SYDVKM. This chain's CDR3 is CASSLWTGQGATYEQYF. CDR3 DNA sequence: TGTGCCAGCAGTTTATGGACAGGACAGGGGGCGACCTACGAGCAGTACTTC.

As regards this clonotype: This may arise from a read error, as a much more abundant clone is one base away. The rearrangement uses TRBV28 and TRBJ2-5; 9 bases align to TRBD2. The germline V gene has CDR1 MDHEN and CDR2 SYDVKM. The CDR3 runs 14 residues. The CDR3 DNA reads as TGTGCCAGCAGAAACGCGGGGGGGGCAGAGACCAAGTACTTC. Translating gives CASRNAGGAETKYF.

In its sample, this clonotype was seen many times. V and J are TRBV5-1 and TRBJ2-1; TRBD2 matches at 10 bases. The J call may be wrong; the DNA end is better matched by TRBJ2-7. The germline CDR1 and CDR2 sequences are SGHRS and YFSETQ. The length of the CDR3 is 15 residues. The CDR3 spells CASSLAASGRGEQYF. The DNA for the CDR3 is TGCGCCAGCAGCTTGGCCGCTAGCGGGAGAGGCGAGCAGTACTTC.

The chain uses TRBV6-6 and TRBJ2-5; TRBD1 matches 8 bases. The end of the DNA is better explained by TRBJ2-1, so the J call may be wrong. Looked up from germline, CDR1 is MNHNY and CDR2 is SVGAGI (reference sequence). The CDR3 is 15 residues long. The CDR3 sequence is CASIQTRGPLNEQFF. The CDR3 DNA is TGTGCCAGCATTCAGACCAGGGGGCCGCTCAATGAGCAGTTCTTC.